Each of the 32 T cell receptor beta chains below was sequenced from the same sample in a study of CD4 T cells in relation to SARS-CoV-2 and coronaviruses. The antigens of these receptors remain unknown. Clones were sequenced by immunoSEQ multiplex PCR, and TCRdb holds only the in-frame ones, with some missing. The profile shows approximately 27,000 clones, 65% to 80% of them singletons. CD4+ T cells from unexposed donors were obtained before the COVID-19 pandemic (2011-2018). Isolation of CD4+ T cells took place after around 11 days in culture. Sequenced input: CD4+ T cells from PBMCs, cultured in vitro. These receptors were taken from a human donor in good health.

This clone was seen only a few times. The V and J genes are TRBV5-4 and TRBJ2-7; TRBD2 might be the D (6 bases). Germline CDR1 reads SGHNT; CDR2 reads YYREEE (reference sequence). Trimming stripped 1 base from V and 3 bases from J, with 14 bases between. The CDR3 loop spans 15 amino acids. For the CDR3, the DNA is TGTGCCAGCAGCTTGCCTGGGGGACTCAACTACGAGCAGTACTTC. Translating it yields CASSLPGGLNYEQYF.

The chain employs TRBV4-3 and TRBJ1-4; no clear D gene. The germline gives CDR1 LGHNA, CDR2 YSLEER. Trimming removed 0 bases from V and 8 bases from J, with 10 bases in between. This CDR3 contains 14 residues. CDR3 bases: TGCGCCAGCAGCCAAGATAGCCAGAGCGAAAAACTGTTTTTT. Its translation: CASSQDSQSEKLFF.

The rearrangement links TRBV2 to TRBJ1-2; TRBD1 matches 8 bases. The germline V gene encodes CDR1 SNHLY and CDR2 FYNNEI. CDR3 length: 14 residues. V shed 5 bases, J shed 5 bases, and the junction held 7 bases outside the gene matches. The CDR3 region is CASSLRQGLYGYTF. The CDR3, as DNA: TGTGCCAGCAGTCTTCGACAGGGGTTATATGGCTACACCTTC.

The chain uses TRBV6-2 or TRBV6-3 and TRBJ1-6, with 11 bases fitting TRBD1. The CDR3 covers 17 residues. The germline V gene has CDR1 MNHEY and CDR2 SVGEGT. J lost 9 bases, V lost 5 bases, and 12 bases had no gene match. The CDR3 loop is CASSPPGQGVRGSPLHF. The CDR3, as DNA: TGTGCCAGCAGTCCCCCGGGACAGGGGGTAAGGGGTTCACCCCTCCACTTT.

This chain uses TRBV11-2 with TRBJ2-4; D might be TRBD1 (6 bases). CDR3 size: 17 residues. The germline V gene encodes CDR1 SGHAT and CDR2 FQNNGV. Trimming pared 3 bases from V and 5 bases from J, leaving 20 bases between. This chain's CDR3 is CASSFVTQAGAENIQYF. The CDR3 region has the DNA TGTGCCAGCAGCTTTGTGACACAGGCAGGGGCCGAAAACATTCAGTACTTC.

V usage is TRBV5-1 and J usage is TRBJ1-1; 7 bases agree with TRBD1. CDR1 SGHRS and CDR2 YFSETQ come from the germline V gene. The V and J ends lost 4 bases and 3 bases, in that order; junction bases with no gene match: 3. The CDR3 is 13 amino acids. The CDR3 region is CASSPTGDTEAFF. In DNA, the CDR3 is TGCGCCAGCAGCCCCACAGGGGACACTGAAGCTTTCTTT.

CDR3 sequence (DNA): TGCGCCAGCAGCCAACCATTCGCGGCCCAGAGCTCCTACGAGCAGTACTTC. Protein product: CASSQPFAAQSSYEQYF. V usage is TRBV4-1 and J usage is TRBJ2-7, with D unresolved. Trimming took off 2 bases at V and 0 bases at J, with 17 bases between the two ends. The CDR3 sequence is 17 residues long. From germline, CDR1 is MGHRA and CDR2 YSYEKL.

In this sample, this clone turned up once. The rearrangement links TRBV7-3 to TRBJ2-7, with D perhaps matching TRBD1 or TRBD2 (6 bases each). The V and J ends lost 1 base and 4 bases respectively, with 14 bases between them. CDR1 and CDR2 from the germline V gene are SGHTA and FQGTGA. This CDR3 contains 15 residues. For the CDR3, the DNA is TGTGCCAGCAGCTTAAGAGGGGGGAAAACTTACGAGCAGTACTTC. This codes for CASSLRGGKTYEQYF.

The chain uses TRBV2 and TRBJ1-1, with a weak D call TRBD1 (6 bases). Trimming stripped 5 bases from V and 6 bases from J, with 7 bases between. In germline, CDR1 is SNHLY, CDR2 FYNNEI. The CDR3 contains 11 residues. CDR3 nucleotide sequence: TGTGCCAGCAGTAACAGGGCTGAAGCTTTCTTT. Translated: CASSNRAEAFF. The full variable domain, rest sourced from reference TRBV2 and TRBJ1-1, is EPEVTQTPSHQVTQMGQEVILRCVPISNHLYFYWYRQILGQKVEFLVSFYNNEISEKSEIFDDQFSVERPDGSNFTLKIRSTKLEDSAMYFCASSNRAEAFFGQGTRLTVV.

This sequence joins TRBV27 and TRBJ1-4; a possible D gene is TRBD1 (5 bases). Between the trimmed V and J ends, which lost 3 bases and 3 bases, there was a span of 8 bases. The length of the CDR3 is 14 residues. Per germline, CDR1 MNHEY and CDR2 SMNVEV (reference sequence). The CDR3, as DNA: TGTGCCAGCAGTTTTGGCAGGGCTAATGAAAAACTGTTTTTT. Protein product: CASSFGRANEKLFF.

The chain links TRBV11-3 to TRBJ2-3; the D is unclear. CDR3 length: 13 amino acids. CDR1 and CDR2 from the germline V gene are SGHNT and YENEEA. V gave up 2 bases and J gave up 2 bases, with 5 bases separating them. The CDR3 loop is CASSLSYTDTQYF. The CDR3 bases are TGTGCCAGCAGCTTATCTTACACAGATACGCAGTATTTT. The full variable domain, its missing parts supplied by reference TRBV11-3 and TRBJ2-3, is EAGVVQSPRYKIIEKKQPVAFWCNPISGHNTLYWYLQNLGQGPELLIRYENEEAVDDSQLPKDRFSAERLKGVDSTLKIQPAELGDSAVYLCASSLSYTDTQYFGPGTRLTVL.

The genes are TRBV9 and TRBJ1-6; D ambiguous. The CDR3 consists of 16 residues. The V gene's germline CDR1 is SGDLS and CDR2 YYNGEE. Trimming removed 0 bases from V and 6 bases from J, with 13 bases in between. DNA for the CDR3: TGTGCCAGCAGCGTAGGAGTTTGGGATTCTAATTCACCCCTCCACTTT. Its translation is CASSVGVWDSNSPLHF.

This chain joins TRBV2 and TRBJ1-3, with D uncertain. CDR3 length: 14 amino acids. V lost 4 bases to trimming and J lost 2 bases, with 9 bases between them. Germline CDR1 reads SNHLY; CDR2 reads FYNNEI. The CDR3 spells CASSGVGPGNTIYF. For the CDR3, the DNA is TGTGCCAGCAGTGGAGTCGGACCTGGAAACACCATATATTTT. The entire variable domain, with the rest obtained from reference TRBV2 and TRBJ1-3, is as follows: EPEVTQTPSHQVTQMGQEVILRCVPISNHLYFYWYRQILGQKVEFLVSFYNNEISEKSEIFDDQFSVERPDGSNFTLKIRSTKLEDSAMYFCASSGVGPGNTIYFGEGSWLTVV.

The chain employs TRBV3-1 (or the pseudogene TRBV3-2) and TRBJ1-4, with 11 positions matching TRBD1. The CDR3 contains 15 residues. Germline V gene data show CDR1 as LGHDT and CDR2 as YNNKEL (reference sequence). The J segment lost 7 bases and the V segment lost 5 bases, leaving 6 bases of the junction unmatched. The CDR3 DNA reads TGTGCCAGCAGCGCACCCGGGACAGGGGGTGAAAAACTGTTTTTT. This codes for CASSAPGTGGEKLFF.

The CDR3 is CAISLGPPDSEQFF. CDR3 in DNA: TGTGCCATCAGTCTGGGACCCCCCGATTCGGAGCAGTTCTTC. The J gene is TRBJ2-1, the V gene TRBV10-3; D possibly uses TRBD1 or TRBD2 (5 bases each). Trimming cost V 5 bases and J 10 bases, with 18 bases left between them. The CDR3 extends over 14 amino acids. CDR1 ENHRY and CDR2 SYGVKD come from the germline V gene.

V gene TRBV9 combines with J gene TRBJ2-1, with 11 positions matching TRBD2. This CDR3 comprises 15 residues. Trimming cost V 3 bases and J 4 bases; bases outside gene matches: 3. Germline CDR1 is SGDLS and CDR2 is YYNGEE. CDR3 DNA: TGTGCCAGCAGCGCGGGACTAGCGGAGTACAATGAGCAGTTCTTC. It yields the protein CASSAGLAEYNEQFF.

This clone was observed a handful of times. This sequence joins TRBV7-2 and TRBJ1-5, with D tentatively TRBD1 (5 bases). V shed 2 bases and J shed 5 bases, with 7 bases lying between them. CDR3 length equals 13 residues. Germline lookup yields CDR1 SGHTA and CDR2 FQGNSA. The CDR3: CASSLSGYQPQHF. The CDR3 DNA reads TGTGCCAGCAGCTTATCAGGGTATCAGCCCCAGCATTTT.

DNA for the CDR3: TGCGCCAGCAGCGTAAACCCTAGCGGGGGGGCTTACGAGCAGTACTTC. This codes for CASSVNPSGGAYEQYF. The rearrangement joins TRBV5-1 to TRBJ2-7, with TRBD2 matching over 12 bases. The CDR3 loop spans 16 amino acids. After removal of 4 bases from V and 4 bases from J, the junction contained 9 bases not matched to a gene. The germline V gene has CDR1 SGHRS and CDR2 YFSETQ. Full variable domain (missing parts from reference TRBV5-1 and TRBJ2-7): KAGVTQTPRYLIKTRGQQVTLSCSPISGHRSVSWYQQTPGQGLQFLFEYFSETQRNKGNFPGRFSGRQFSNSRSEMNVSTLELGDSALYLCASSVNPSGGAYEQYFGPGTRLTVT.

The chain has TRBV27 and TRBJ2-7; 11 nucleotides agree with TRBD1. Germline V gene sequence: CDR1 MNHEY, CDR2 SMNVEV (reference sequence). Trimming took 3 bases from V and 7 from J; bases not matched to a gene: 8. This CDR3 comprises 15 residues. For the CDR3, the DNA is TGTGCCAGCAGTTTCCACGGACAGGGGGCAAGTGAGCAGTACTTC. Translating gives CASSFHGQGASEQYF.

This chain uses TRBV6-5 with TRBJ2-7; 10 bases match TRBD1. CDR1 and CDR2 (germline): MNHEY, SVGAGI. With V trimmed by 2 bases and J by 6 bases, 1 base remained unmatched. The CDR3 is 13 amino acids. DNA for the CDR3: TGTGCCAGCAGTTACCGGACAGGGGGCGAGCAGTACTTC. This gives the protein CASSYRTGGEQYF.

This chain connects TRBV18 to TRBJ2-1; D is tentatively TRBD1 or TRBD2 (5 bases each). Germline CDR1 is KGHSH and CDR2 is LQKENI. The CDR3 has 15 amino acids. Trimming removed 0 bases from V and 10 bases from J, with 16 bases in between. The CDR3 reads CASSPPLGDPPEQFF. DNA for the CDR3: TGTGCCAGCTCACCACCCCTGGGGGACCCACCAGAGCAGTTCTTC.

This chain uses TRBV19 with TRBJ2-1; D could derive from TRBD1 or TRBD2 (5 bases each). The CDR3 is 19 amino acids. The germline CDR1 and CDR2 sequences are LNHDA and SQIVND (reference sequence). The V end was cut by 5 bases, the J end by 4 bases, with 27 bases between. CDR3 in DNA: TGTGCCAGTAGTGAGACCCCCGACAGTAGGGGAGACCCTTACAATGAGCAGTTCTTC. Translated, it gives CASSETPDSRGDPYNEQFF.

The chain combines TRBV7-2 with TRBJ2-3; 7 nucleotides line up with TRBD2. CDR1 and CDR2 from the germline V gene are SGHTA and FQGNSA. This CDR3 region has 16 residues. V shed 3 bases, J shed 0 bases, and the junction held 6 bases outside the gene matches. CDR3 in amino acids: CASSLFQTSSTDTQYF. The CDR3 DNA reads TGTGCCAGCAGCTTGTTTCAGACTAGCAGCACAGATACGCAGTATTTT.

The V and J genes are TRBV19 and TRBJ2-5; 9 bases map to TRBD1. The length of the CDR3 is 15 residues. Germline V gene sequence: CDR1 LNHDA, CDR2 SQIVND (reference sequence). J gave up 7 bases and V 5 bases, and 11 bases lay outside the gene matches. Written as DNA, the CDR3 is TGTGCCAGTAGTCAGACAGGGGGAATCTCTGGGACCCAGTACTTC. Amino acids: CASSQTGGISGTQYF. The full variable domain, its missing parts supplied by reference TRBV19 and TRBJ2-5, is DGGITQSPKYLFRKEGQNVTLSCEQNLNHDAMYWYRQDPGQGLRLIYYSQIVNDFQKGDIAEGYSVSREKKESFPLTVTSAQKNPTAFYLCASSQTGGISGTQYFGPGTRLLVL.

The chain recombines TRBV4-3 with TRBJ2-2; TRBD2 agrees at 7 bases. The V segment lost 5 bases and the J segment 9 bases; nucleotides outside the gene matches: 6. The CDR3 covers 13 residues. Germline CDR1 and CDR2: LGHNA and YSLEER. The CDR3 spells CASSDLAGRELFF. The CDR3 bases are TGCGCCAGCAGCGACTTAGCGGGCCGGGAGCTGTTTTTT.

The genes are TRBV5-1 and TRBJ2-1, with 9 bases that match TRBD2. Germline assignment: CDR1 SGHRS and CDR2 YFSETQ. The CDR3 has 16 residues. Trimming removed 4 bases from V and 6 bases from J; junction bases left unmatched: 11. This CDR3 is CASSRAGTSTSNEQFF. The CDR3 bases are TGCGCCAGCAGCCGAGCCGGGACTAGCACCTCCAATGAGCAGTTCTTC.

The chain joins TRBV2 to TRBJ2-1, with 7 bases that match TRBD1. Per germline, CDR1 SNHLY and CDR2 FYNNEI. The CDR3 spans 16 residues. J was trimmed by 0 bases and V by 5 bases; bases with no gene match: 7. CDR3 DNA sequence: TGTGCCAGCAGTCCGAACAGGGGTACCTCCTACAATGAGCAGTTCTTC. This translates into CASSPNRGTSYNEQFF.

The chain uses TRBV10-2 and TRBJ2-5; weak D call: TRBD2 (5 bases). The CDR3 is 14 amino acids. V was clipped by 8 bases and J by 1 base, with 14 bases between them. Per the germline V gene, CDR1 is WSHSY and CDR2 is SAAADI. The CDR3 coding sequence is TGCGCCAGCCGGGAAAACACGATCCAAGAGACCCAGTACTTC. Translation gives CASRENTIQETQYF.

The V call is TRBV6-1, the J call TRBJ2-7; possibly TRBD2 for D (5 bases). The germline CDR1 and CDR2 sequences are MNHNS and SASEGT. The CDR3 spans 14 residues. Deletions cut 0 bases from V and 3 bases from J, with 9 bases between. CDR3 in amino acids: CASSEAGLRYEQYF. CDR3 coding DNA: TGTGCCAGCAGTGAAGCTGGACTGCGCTACGAGCAGTACTTC.

The chain has TRBV6-2 or TRBV6-3 and TRBJ2-7, with 12 bases identical to TRBD2. V trimming: 6 bases; J trimming: 7 bases; junction bases outside the gene matches: 16. CDR1 and CDR2 (germline): MNHEY, SVGEGT. CDR3 length equals 17 residues. The CDR3, as DNA: TGTGCCAGCAGCGCCAGACTAGCGGGAGAGTGGAGGAGAGAGCAGTACTTC. Its translation is CASSARLAGEWRREQYF.

The rearrangement uses TRBV18 and TRBJ2-5; no clear D. V lost 4 bases to trimming and J lost 3 bases, with 0 bases between them. Germline assignment: CDR1 KGHSH and CDR2 LQKENI. The CDR3 is 10 amino acids. CDR3 region: CASSQETQYF. The DNA of the CDR3 is TGTGCCAGCTCACAAGAGACCCAGTACTTC.

This chain connects TRBV7-2 to TRBJ1-3; a weak D match, TRBD1 (5 bases). Germline assignment: CDR1 SGHTA and CDR2 FQGNSA. The V end was cut by 2 bases, the J end by 0 bases, with 17 bases between. This CDR3 is 18 amino acids long. The chain's CDR3 is CASSLLTGGGFSGNTIYF. The CDR3 DNA follows: TGTGCCAGCAGCTTACTCACAGGAGGAGGTTTCTCTGGAAACACCATATATTTT.